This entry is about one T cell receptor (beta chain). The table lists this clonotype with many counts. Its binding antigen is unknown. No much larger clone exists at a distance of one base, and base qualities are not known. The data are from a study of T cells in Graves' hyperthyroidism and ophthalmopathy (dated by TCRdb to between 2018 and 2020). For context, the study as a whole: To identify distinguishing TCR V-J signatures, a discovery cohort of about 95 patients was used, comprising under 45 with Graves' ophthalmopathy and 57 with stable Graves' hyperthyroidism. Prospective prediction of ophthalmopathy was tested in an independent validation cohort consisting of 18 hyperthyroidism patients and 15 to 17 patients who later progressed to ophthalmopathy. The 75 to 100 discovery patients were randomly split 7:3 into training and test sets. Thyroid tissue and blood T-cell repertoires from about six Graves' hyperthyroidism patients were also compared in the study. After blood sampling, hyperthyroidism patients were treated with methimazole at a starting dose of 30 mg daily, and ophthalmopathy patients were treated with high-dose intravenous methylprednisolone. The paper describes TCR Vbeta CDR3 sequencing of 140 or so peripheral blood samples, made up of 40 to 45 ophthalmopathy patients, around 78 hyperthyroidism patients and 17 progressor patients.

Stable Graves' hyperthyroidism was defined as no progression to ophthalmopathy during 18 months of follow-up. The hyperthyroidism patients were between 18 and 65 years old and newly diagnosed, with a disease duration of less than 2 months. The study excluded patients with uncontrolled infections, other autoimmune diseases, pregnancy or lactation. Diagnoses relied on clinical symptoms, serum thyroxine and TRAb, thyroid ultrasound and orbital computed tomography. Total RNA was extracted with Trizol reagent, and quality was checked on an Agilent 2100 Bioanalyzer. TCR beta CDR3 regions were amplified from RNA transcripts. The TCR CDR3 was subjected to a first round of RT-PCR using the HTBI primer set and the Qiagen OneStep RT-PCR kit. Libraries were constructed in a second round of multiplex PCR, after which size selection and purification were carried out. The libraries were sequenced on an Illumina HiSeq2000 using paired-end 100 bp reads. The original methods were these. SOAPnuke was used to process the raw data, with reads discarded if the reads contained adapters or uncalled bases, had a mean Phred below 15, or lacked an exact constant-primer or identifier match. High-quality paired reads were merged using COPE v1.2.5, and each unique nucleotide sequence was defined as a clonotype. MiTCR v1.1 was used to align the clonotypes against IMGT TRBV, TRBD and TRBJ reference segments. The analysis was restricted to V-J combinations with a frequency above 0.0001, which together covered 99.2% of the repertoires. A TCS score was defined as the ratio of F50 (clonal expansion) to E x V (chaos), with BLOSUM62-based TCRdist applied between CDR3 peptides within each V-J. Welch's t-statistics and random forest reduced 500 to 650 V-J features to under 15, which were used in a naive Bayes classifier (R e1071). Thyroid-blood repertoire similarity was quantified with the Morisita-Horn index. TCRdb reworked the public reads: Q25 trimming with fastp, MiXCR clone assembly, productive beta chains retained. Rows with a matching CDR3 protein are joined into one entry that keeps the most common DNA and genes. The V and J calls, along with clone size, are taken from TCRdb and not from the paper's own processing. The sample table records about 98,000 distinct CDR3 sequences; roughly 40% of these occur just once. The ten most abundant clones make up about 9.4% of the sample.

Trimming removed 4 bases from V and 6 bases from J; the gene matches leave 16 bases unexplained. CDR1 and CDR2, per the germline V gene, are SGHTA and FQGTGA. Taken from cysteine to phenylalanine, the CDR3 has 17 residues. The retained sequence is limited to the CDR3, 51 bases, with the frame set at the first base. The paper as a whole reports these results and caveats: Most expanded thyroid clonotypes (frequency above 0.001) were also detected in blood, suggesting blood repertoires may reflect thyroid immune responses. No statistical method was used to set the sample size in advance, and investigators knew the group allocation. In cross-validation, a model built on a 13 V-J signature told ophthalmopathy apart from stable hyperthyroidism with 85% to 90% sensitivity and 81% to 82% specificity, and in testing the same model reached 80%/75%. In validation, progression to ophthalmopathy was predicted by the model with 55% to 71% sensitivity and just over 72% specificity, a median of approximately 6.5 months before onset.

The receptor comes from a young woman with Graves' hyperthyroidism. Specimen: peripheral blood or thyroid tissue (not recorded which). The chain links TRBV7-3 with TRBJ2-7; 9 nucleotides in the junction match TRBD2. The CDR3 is CASSSLKLAGPGVEQYF. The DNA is TGTGCCAGCAGCTCCCTGAAACTAGCGGGTCCGGGCGTCGAGCAGTACTTC.